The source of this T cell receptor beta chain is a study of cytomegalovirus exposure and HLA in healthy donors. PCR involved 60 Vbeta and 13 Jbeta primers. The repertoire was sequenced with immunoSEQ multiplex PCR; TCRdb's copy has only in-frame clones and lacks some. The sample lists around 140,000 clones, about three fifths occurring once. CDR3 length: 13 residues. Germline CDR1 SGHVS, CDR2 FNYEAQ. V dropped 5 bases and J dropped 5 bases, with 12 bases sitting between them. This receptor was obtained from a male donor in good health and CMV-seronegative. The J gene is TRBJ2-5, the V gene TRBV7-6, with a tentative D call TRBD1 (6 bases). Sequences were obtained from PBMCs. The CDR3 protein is CASSRDTAETQYF. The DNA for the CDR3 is TGTGCCAGCAGCCGGGACACCGCGGAGACCCAGTACTTC. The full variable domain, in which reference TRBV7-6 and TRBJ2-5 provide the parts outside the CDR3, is GAGVSQSPRYKVTKRGQDVALRCDPISGHVSLYWYRQALGQGPEFLTYFNYEAQQDKSGLPNDRFSAERPEGSISTLTIQRTEQRDSAMYRCASSRDTAETQYFGPGTRLLVL.